This T cell receptor (beta chain) was documented in a study of molecular identifiers for immune sequencing clone quantification. Study summary: Replicate RNA came from 20,000 or 100,000 naive CD8 cells and was split five ways, and four parts were sequenced.

Sorted naive CD8 T cells were those defined as CD8+CD4-CCR7+CD45RA+. TCRdb redid the calling of the PCR reads with MiXCR, one entry per CDR3 protein. Among about 70,000 distinct CDR3 sequences listed, less than 20% were seen once. This CDR3 has 12 amino acids. Germline V gene data show CDR1 as ENHRY and CDR2 as SYGVKD. Between the trimmed V and J ends, which lost 10 bases and 3 bases, there was a span of 10 bases. In its sample, this clonotype was seen many times. The origin of this receptor is a human donor in good health. Some libraries in this study had Jurkat cell RNA spiked in. Sequencing was done on a sample of naive CD8+ T cells from blood, with Jurkat cell RNA spiked in. Documented subset: FACS-sorted CD8+CD4-CCR7+CD45RA+ naive T cells. V gene TRBV10-3 combines with J gene TRBJ2-1; D call uncertain. The chain's CDR3 is CATRLGYNEQFF. In nucleotides, the CDR3 is TGTGCCACCCGATTGGGCTACAATGAGCAGTTCTTC.